This T cell receptor (beta chain) was identified in a study of cytomegalovirus exposure and HLA in healthy donors. Primers included in the PCR were 60 Vbeta and 13 Jbeta primers. Clones were read by immunoSEQ multiplex PCR, and TCRdb kept only the in-frame ones, dropping some. The sample shows about 200,000 clones, 75% to 85% of them seen only once. The V and J ends lost 1 base and 3 bases, in that order; junction bases with no gene match: 14. The V gene's germline CDR1 is SGHDN and CDR2 FVKESK. The CDR3 runs 18 residues. Sample: PBMCs. The receptor was isolated from a girl aged 10-17 years in good health and CMV-seronegative. The J gene is TRBJ2-7, the V gene TRBV14, with TRBD2 identical over 8 bases. The CDR3 spells CASSQVARGSGDFYEQYF. DNA for the CDR3: TGTGCCAGCAGCCAAGTTGCCAGAGGTAGCGGGGATTTCTACGAGCAGTACTTC.